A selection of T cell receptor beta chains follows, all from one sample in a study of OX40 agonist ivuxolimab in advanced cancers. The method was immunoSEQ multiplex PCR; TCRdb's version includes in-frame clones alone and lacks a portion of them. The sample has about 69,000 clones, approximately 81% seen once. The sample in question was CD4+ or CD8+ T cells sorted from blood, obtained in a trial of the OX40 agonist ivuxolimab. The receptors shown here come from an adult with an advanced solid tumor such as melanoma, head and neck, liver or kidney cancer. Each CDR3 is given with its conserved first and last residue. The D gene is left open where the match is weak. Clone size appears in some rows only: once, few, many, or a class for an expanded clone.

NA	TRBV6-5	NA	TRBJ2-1	CASSYSSYNEQFF	TGTGCCAGCAGTTACTCGTCCTACAATGAGCAGTTCTTC
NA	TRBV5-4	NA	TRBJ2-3	CASSGGGAVSSTDTQYF	TGTGCCAGCAGCGGAGGGGGTGCAGTCTCTAGCACAGATACGCAGTATTTT
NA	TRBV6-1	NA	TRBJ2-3	CASSWVGDTQYF	TGTGCCAGCAGCTGGGTGGGGGATACGCAGTATTTT
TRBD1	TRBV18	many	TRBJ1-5	CASSPDRGGNQPQHF	TGTGCCAGCTCACCGGACAGGGGAGGTAATCAGCCCCAGCATTTT
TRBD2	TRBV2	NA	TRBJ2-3	CASSTPGLGITDTQYF	TGTGCCAGCAGCACCCCTGGACTAGGCATCACAGATACGCAGTATTTT
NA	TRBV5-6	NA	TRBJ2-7	CASSQGPSWGYEQYF	TGTGCCAGCAGCCAGGGACCTAGCTGGGGCTACGAGCAGTACTTC
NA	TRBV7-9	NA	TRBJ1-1	CASSRMGLNTEAFF	TGTGCCAGCAGCAGGATGGGGTTGAACACTGAAGCTTTCTTT
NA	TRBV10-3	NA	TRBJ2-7	CAISDAGTQSTKQYF	TGTGCCATCAGTGATGCCGGGACACAGTCTACGAAGCAGTACTTC
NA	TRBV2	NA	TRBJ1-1	CASSLLGPEIEAFF	TGTGCCAGCAGTCTGCTCGGGCCCGAAATTGAAGCTTTCTTT
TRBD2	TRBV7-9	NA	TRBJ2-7	CASSRLAGGPEQYF	TGTGCCAGCAGCCGACTAGCGGGAGGACCTGAGCAGTACTTC
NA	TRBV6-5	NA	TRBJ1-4	CASSYGWNEKLFF	TGTGCCAGCAGTTACGGGTGGAATGAAAAACTGTTTTTT
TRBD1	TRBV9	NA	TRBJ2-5	CASSVTGGSRETQYF	TGTGCCAGCAGCGTCACAGGGGGTTCGAGGGAGACCCAGTACTTC
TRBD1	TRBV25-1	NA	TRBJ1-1	CASSEGTGNTEAFF	TGTGCCAGCAGTGAAGGGACAGGGAACACTGAAGCTTTCTTT
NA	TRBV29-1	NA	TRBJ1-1	CSVEDDRSGTEAFF	TGCAGCGTTGAAGATGACAGGTCGGGGACTGAAGCTTTCTTT
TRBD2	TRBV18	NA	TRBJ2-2	CASSPGLAVTGELFF	TGTGCCAGCTCACCGGGACTAGCGGTGACCGGGGAGCTGTTTTTT
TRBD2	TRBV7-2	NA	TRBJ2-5	CASSFPFGTSGGAVETQYF	TGTGCCAGCAGCTTCCCCTTCGGGACTAGCGGGGGGGCCGTGGAGACCCAGTACTTC
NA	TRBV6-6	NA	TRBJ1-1	CASSGVGNTEAFF	TGTGCCAGCAGTGGAGTGGGGAACACTGAAGCTTTCTTT
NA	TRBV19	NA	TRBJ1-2	CASSIGQRRGGYTF	TGTGCCAGTAGTATCGGACAGCGGAGGGGAGGCTACACCTTC
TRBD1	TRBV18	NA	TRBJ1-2	CASSRGQGASNYGYTF	TGTGCCAGCTCACGGGGACAGGGGGCGAGTAACTATGGCTACACCTTC
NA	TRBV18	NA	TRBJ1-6	CASATSDRYNSPLHF	TGTGCCAGCGCGACCTCCGACAGGTATAATTCACCCCTCCACTTT
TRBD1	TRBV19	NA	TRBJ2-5	CASSIAGGASETQYF	TGTGCCAGTAGTATCGCAGGGGGCGCATCAGAGACCCAGTACTTC
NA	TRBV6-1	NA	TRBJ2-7	CASSGTGNGYEQYF	TGTGCCAGCAGTGGAACGGGGAACGGTTACGAGCAGTACTTC
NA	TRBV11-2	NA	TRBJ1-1	CASSLDYSGRNTEAFF	TGTGCCAGCAGCTTAGACTACTCCGGGAGAAACACTGAAGCTTTCTTT
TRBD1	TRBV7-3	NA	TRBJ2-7	CASSLTGGEQYF	TGTGCCAGCAGCCTGACAGGGGGCGAGCAGTACTTC
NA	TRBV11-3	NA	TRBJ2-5	CASSLEGTETQYF	TGTGCCAGCAGCTTAGAAGGAACCGAGACCCAGTACTTC
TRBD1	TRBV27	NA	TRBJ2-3	CASRRTGQGSRTDTQYF	TGTGCCAGCAGAAGAACGGGACAGGGGTCTCGCACAGATACGCAGTATTTT
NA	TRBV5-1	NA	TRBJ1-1	CASSFSGTEAFF	TGCGCCAGCAGCTTTAGTGGCACTGAAGCTTTCTTT
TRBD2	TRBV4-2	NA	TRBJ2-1	CASSQESSGAAYNEQFF	TGTGCCAGCAGCCAAGAATCGAGCGGGGCCGCCTACAATGAGCAGTTCTTC
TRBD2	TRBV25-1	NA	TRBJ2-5	CASSGGGGKETQYF	TGTGCCAGCAGTGGAGGCGGGGGAAAAGAGACCCAGTACTTC
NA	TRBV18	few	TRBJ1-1	CASSPPSRTRMNTEAFF	TGTGCCAGCTCACCCCCTTCCCGGACAAGGATGAACACTGAAGCTTTCTTT
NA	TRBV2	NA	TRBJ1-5	CASSVGPSSNQPQHF	TGTGCCAGCAGTGTAGGACCGAGCAGCAATCAGCCCCAGCATTTT
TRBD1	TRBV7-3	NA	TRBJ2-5	CASSRTGKETQYF	TGTGCCAGCAGCCGGACAGGGAAAGAGACCCAGTACTTC
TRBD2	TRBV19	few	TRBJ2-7	CASSLGLAEAYEQYF	TGTGCCAGTAGTTTGGGACTAGCGGAGGCCTACGAGCAGTACTTC
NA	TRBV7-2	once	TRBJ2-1	CASSPLGGSYNEQFF	TGTGCCAGCAGCCCGTTAGGGGGCTCCTACAATGAGCAGTTCTTC
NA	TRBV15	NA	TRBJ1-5	CATSRDWQPQHF	TGTGCCACCAGCAGAGATTGGCAGCCCCAGCATTTT
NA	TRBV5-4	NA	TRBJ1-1	CASSLGGLGVGSTEAFF	TGTGCCAGCAGCTTGGGTGGGTTGGGGGTAGGTTCCACTGAAGCTTTCTTT
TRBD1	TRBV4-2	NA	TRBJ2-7	CASSPTGQGGYEQYF	TGTGCCAGCAGCCCTACCGGACAGGGGGGGTACGAGCAGTACTTC
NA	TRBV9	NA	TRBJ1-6	CASSVGVSYNSPLHF	TGTGCCAGCAGCGTAGGCGTATCCTATAATTCACCCCTCCACTTT
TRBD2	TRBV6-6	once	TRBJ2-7	CASSYVAGVSYEQYF	TGTGCCAGCAGTTACGTAGCGGGGGTCTCCTACGAGCAGTACTTC
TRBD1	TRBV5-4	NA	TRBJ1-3	CASSLAPQGAIGNTIYF	TGTGCCAGCAGCTTGGCCCCACAGGGGGCGATTGGAAACACCATATATTTT
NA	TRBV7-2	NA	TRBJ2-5	CASSPASGLGETQYF	TGTGCCAGCAGCCCGGCTTCTGGCCTAGGGGAGACCCAGTACTTC
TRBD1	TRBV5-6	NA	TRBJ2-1	CASSPGQGYYNEQFF	TGTGCCAGCAGTCCGGGACAGGGTTACTACAATGAGCAGTTCTTC
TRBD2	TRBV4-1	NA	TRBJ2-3	CASSQAFKRGAGDTQYF	TGCGCCAGCAGCCAAGCATTTAAGCGGGGGGCGGGAGATACGCAGTATTTT
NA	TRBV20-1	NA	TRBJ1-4	CSARRGEKLFF	TGCAGTGCTAGAAGAGGGGAAAAACTGTTTTTT
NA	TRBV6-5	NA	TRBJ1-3	CASSYPPSGQVNTIYF	TGTGCCAGCAGTTACCCACCCAGCGGTCAGGTGAACACCATATATTTT
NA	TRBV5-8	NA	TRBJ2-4	CASSRWTDLAKNIQYF	TGTGCCAGCAGCAGATGGACCGACTTAGCCAAAAACATTCAGTACTTC
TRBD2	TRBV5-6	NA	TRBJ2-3	CASSFLAGARTDTQYF	TGTGCCAGCAGCTTTCTAGCGGGAGCTCGCACAGATACGCAGTATTTT
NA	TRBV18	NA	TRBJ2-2	CASSPQVRPANTGELFF	TGTGCCAGCTCACCGCAAGTTAGGCCCGCGAACACCGGGGAGCTGTTTTTT
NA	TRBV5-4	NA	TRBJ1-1	CASSQKFGGNTEAFF	TGTGCCAGCAGCCAAAAATTCGGGGGGAACACTGAAGCTTTCTTT
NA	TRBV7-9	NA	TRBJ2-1	CASSPPVGGNEQFF	TGTGCCAGCAGCCCTCCGGTAGGGGGCAATGAGCAGTTCTTC